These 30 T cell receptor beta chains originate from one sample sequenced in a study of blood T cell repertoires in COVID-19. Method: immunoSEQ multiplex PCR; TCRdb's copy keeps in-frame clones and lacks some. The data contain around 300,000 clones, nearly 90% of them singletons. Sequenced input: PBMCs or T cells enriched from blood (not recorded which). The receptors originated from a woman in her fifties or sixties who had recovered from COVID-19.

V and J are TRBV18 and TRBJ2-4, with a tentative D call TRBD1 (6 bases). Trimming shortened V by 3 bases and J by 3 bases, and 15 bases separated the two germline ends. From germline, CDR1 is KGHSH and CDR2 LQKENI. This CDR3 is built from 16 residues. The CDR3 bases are TGTGCCAGCTCACCCCCAGGGGATGGTGGCAAAAACATTCAGTACTTC. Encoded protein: CASSPPGDGGKNIQYF.

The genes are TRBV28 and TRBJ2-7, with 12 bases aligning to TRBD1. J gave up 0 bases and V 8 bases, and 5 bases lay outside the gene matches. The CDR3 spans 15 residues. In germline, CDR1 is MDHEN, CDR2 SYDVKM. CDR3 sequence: CASGTGGRISYEQYF. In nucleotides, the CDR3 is TGTGCCAGCGGGACAGGGGGCCGTATCTCCTACGAGCAGTACTTC. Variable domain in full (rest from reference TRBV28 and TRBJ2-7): DVKVTQSSRYLVKRTGEKVFLECVQDMDHENMFWYRQDPGLGLRLIYFSYDVKMKEKGDIPEGYSVSREKKERFSLILESASTNQTSMYLCASGTGGRISYEQYFGPGTRLTVT.

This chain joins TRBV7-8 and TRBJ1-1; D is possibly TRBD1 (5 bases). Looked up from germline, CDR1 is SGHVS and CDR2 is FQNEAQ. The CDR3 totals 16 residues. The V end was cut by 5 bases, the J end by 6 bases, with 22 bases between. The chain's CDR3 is CASSPRTPHPGAEAFF. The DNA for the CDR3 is TGTGCCAGCAGCCCCAGGACCCCGCACCCGGGGGCTGAAGCTTTCTTT.

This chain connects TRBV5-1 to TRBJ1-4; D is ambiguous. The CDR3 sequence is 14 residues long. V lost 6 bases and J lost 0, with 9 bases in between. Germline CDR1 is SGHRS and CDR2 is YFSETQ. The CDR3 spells CASKPQATNEKLFF. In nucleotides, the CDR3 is TGCGCCAGCAAACCTCAGGCAACTAATGAAAAACTGTTTTTT.

CDR3 DNA sequence: TGCGCCAGCAGCTTAGGATACGGCGGGGAAAAACTGTTTTTT. Encoded protein: CASSLGYGGEKLFF. The V and J genes are TRBV5-1 and TRBJ1-4; no definite D call. Deletions cut 2 bases from V and 8 bases from J, with 13 bases between. The CDR3 is made up of 14 amino acids. The germline V gene has CDR1 SGHRS and CDR2 YFSETQ.

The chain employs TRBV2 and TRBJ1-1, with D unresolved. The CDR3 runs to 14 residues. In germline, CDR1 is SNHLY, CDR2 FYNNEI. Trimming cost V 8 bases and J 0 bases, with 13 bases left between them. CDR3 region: CASVLELLNTEAFF. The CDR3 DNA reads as TGTGCCAGCGTCTTAGAGCTCTTGAACACTGAAGCTTTCTTT.

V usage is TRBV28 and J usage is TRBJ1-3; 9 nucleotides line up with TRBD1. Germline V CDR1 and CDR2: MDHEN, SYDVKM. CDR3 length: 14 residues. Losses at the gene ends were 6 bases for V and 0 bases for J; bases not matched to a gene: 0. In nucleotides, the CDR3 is TGTGCCAGCAGGACAGGGGGCTCTGGAAACACCATATATTTT. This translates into CASRTGGSGNTIYF.

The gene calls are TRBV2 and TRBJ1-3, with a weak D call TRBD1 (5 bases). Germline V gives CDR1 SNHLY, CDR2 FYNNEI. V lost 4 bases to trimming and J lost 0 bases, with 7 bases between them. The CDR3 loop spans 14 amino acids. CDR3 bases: TGTGCCAGCAGTGGACAGATCTCTGGAAACACCATATATTTT. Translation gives CASSGQISGNTIYF.

The CDR3 DNA follows: TGTGCCAGCAGTTCAGGGAACTACGAGCAGTACTTC. Translating gives CASSSGNYEQYF. V gene TRBV28 combines with J gene TRBJ2-7; D is possibly TRBD1 (5 bases). V dropped 4 bases and J dropped 3 bases, with 7 bases sitting between them. This CDR3 has 12 residues. Germline V gene data show CDR1 as MDHEN and CDR2 as SYDVKM.

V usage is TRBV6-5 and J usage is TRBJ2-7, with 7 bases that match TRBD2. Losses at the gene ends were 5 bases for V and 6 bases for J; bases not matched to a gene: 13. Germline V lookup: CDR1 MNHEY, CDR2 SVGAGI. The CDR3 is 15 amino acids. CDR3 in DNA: TGTGCCAGCAGTCTGACTAGCATTGGGTATGGCGAGCAGTACTTC. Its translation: CASSLTSIGYGEQYF.

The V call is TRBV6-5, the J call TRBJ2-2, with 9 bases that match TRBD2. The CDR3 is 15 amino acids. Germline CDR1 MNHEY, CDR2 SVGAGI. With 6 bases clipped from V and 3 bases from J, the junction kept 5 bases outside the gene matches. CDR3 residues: CASRRLAEYTGELFF. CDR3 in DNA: TGTGCCAGCAGAAGACTAGCGGAATACACCGGGGAGCTGTTTTTT.

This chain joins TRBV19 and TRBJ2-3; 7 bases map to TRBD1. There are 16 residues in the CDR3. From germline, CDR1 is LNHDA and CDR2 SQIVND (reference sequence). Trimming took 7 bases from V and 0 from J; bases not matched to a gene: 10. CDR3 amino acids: CASIPPGQRSTDTQYF. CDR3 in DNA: TGTGCCAGTATCCCGCCGGGACAGAGAAGCACAGATACGCAGTATTTT. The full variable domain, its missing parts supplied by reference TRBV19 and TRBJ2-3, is DGGITQSPKYLFRKEGQNVTLSCEQNLNHDAMYWYRQDPGQGLRLIYYSQIVNDFQKGDIAEGYSVSREKKESFPLTVTSAQKNPTAFYLCASIPPGQRSTDTQYFGPGTRLTVL.

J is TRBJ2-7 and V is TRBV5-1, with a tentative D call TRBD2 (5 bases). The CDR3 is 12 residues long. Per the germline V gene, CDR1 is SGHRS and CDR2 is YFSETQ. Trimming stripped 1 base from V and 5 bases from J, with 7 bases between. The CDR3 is CASSLPGNEQYF. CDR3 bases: TGCGCCAGCAGCTTGCCCGGGAACGAGCAGTACTTC.

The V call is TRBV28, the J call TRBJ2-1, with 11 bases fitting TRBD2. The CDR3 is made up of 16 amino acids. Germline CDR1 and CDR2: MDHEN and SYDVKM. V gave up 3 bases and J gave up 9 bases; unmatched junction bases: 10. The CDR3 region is CASSLGLAAKHSEQFF. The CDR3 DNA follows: TGTGCCAGCAGTTTGGGACTAGCGGCAAAACATAGTGAGCAGTTCTTC.

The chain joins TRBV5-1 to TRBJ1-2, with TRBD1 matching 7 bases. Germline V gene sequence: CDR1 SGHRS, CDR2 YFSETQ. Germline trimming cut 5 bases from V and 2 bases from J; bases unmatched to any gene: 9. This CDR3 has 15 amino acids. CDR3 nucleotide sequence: TGCGCCAGCAGTACGACAGGGAATCTAAACTATGGCTACACCTTC. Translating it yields CASSTTGNLNYGYTF.

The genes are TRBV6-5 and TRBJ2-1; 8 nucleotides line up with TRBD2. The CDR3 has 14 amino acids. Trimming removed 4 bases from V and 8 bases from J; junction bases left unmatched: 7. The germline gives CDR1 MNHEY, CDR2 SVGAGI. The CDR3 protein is CASSSPGTSDEQFF. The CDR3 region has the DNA TGTGCCAGCAGTTCTCCCGGGACTAGTGATGAGCAGTTCTTC.

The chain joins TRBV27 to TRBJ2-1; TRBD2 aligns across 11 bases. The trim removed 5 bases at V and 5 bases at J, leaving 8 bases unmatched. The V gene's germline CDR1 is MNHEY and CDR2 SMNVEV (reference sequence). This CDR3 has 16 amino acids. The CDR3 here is CASSMAGTSGNNEQFF. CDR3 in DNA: TGTGCCAGCAGTATGGCCGGGACTAGCGGTAACAATGAGCAGTTCTTC.

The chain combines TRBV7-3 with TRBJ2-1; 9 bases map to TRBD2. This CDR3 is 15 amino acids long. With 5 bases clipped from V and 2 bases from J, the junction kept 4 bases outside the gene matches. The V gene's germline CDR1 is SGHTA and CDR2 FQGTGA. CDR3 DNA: TGTGCCAGCAGCCAGGGACTAGCTGCCTACAATGAGCAGTTCTTC. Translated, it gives CASSQGLAAYNEQFF. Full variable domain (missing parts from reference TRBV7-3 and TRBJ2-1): GAGVSQTPSNKVTEKGKYVELRCDPISGHTALYWYRQSLGQGPEFLIYFQGTGAADDSGLPNDRFFAVRPEGSVSTLKIQRTERGDSAVYLCASSQGLAAYNEQFFGPGTRLTVL.

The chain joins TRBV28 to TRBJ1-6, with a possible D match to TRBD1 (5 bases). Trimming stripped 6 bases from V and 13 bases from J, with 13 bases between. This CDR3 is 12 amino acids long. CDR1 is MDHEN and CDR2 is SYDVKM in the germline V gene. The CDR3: CASRTPRAPLHF. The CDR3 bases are TGTGCCAGCAGAACACCCAGGGCTCCCCTCCACTTT.

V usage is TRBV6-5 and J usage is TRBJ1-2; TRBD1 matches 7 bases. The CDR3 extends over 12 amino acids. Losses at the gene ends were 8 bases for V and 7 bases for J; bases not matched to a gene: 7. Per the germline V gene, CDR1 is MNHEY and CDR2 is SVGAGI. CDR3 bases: TGTGCCAGCCACAGGGGCTGGTCTGGCTACACCTTC. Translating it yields CASHRGWSGYTF.

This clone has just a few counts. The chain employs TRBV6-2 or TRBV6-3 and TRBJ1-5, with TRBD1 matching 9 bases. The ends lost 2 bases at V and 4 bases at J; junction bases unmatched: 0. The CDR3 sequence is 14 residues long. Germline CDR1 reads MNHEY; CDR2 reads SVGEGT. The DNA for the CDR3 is TGTGCCAGCAGTTACGGACAGGGGAATCAGCCCCAGCATTTT. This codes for CASSYGQGNQPQHF.

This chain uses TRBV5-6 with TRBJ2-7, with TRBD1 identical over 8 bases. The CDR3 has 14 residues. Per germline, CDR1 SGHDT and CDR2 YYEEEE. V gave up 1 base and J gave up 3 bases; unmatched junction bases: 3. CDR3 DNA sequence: TGTGCCAGCAGCTTGCAGGGGGCTTTCTACGAGCAGTACTTC. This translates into CASSLQGAFYEQYF.

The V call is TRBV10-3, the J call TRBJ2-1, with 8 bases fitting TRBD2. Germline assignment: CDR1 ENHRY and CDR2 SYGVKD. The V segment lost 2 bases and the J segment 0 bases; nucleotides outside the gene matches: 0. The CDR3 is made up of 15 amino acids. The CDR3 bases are TGTGCCATCAGTGAGGGGACTAGCTCCTACAATGAGCAGTTCTTC. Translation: CAISEGTSSYNEQFF.

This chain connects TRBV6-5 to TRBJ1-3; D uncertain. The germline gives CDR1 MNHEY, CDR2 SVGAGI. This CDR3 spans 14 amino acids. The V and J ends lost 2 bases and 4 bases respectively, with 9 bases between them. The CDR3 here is CASSYTGLGNTIYF. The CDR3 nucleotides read TGTGCCAGCAGTTACACCGGACTCGGAAACACCATATATTTT.

The CDR3 nucleotides are TGTGCCAGCAGCGTAGTAGTCGGGGAGCTGTTTTTT. It translates to CASSVVVGELFF. The chain links TRBV9 to TRBJ2-2, with D unclear. This CDR3 has 12 residues. V was clipped by 0 bases and J by 7 bases, with 4 bases between them. Germline CDR1 SGDLS, CDR2 YYNGEE.

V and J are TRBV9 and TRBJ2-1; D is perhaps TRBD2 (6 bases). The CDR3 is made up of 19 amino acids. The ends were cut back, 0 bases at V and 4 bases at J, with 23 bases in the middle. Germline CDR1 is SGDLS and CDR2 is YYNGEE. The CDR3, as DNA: TGTGCCAGCAGCGTAGCTCTGCCATCGAGCGGGCACCGGTACAATGAGCAGTTCTTC. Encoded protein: CASSVALPSSGHRYNEQFF. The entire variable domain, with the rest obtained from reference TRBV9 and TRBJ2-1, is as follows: DSGVTQTPKHLITATGQRVTLRCSPRSGDLSVYWYQQSLDQGLQFLIQYYNGEERAKGNILERFSAQQFPDLHSELNLSSLELGDSALYFCASSVALPSSGHRYNEQFFGPGTRLTVL.

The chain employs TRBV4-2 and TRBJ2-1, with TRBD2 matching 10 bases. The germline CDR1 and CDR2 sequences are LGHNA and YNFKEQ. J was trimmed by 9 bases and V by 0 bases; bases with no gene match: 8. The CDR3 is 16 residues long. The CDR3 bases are TGTGCCAGCAGCCAAGATTGGGCTAGCGGGAGTACTGAGCAGTTCTTC. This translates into CASSQDWASGSTEQFF.

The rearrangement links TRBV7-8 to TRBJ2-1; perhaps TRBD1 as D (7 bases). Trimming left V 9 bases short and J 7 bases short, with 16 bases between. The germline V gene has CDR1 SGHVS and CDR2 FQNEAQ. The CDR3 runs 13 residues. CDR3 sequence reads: CASTIAGGNEQFF. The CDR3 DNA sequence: TGTGCCAGTACTATTGCAGGGGGGAATGAGCAGTTCTTC.

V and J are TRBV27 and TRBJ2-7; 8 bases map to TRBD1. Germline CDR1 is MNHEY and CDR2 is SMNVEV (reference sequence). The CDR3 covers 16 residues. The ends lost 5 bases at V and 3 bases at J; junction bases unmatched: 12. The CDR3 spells CASSPLEAGGFYEQYF. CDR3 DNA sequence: TGTGCCAGCAGTCCGCTTGAGGCAGGGGGCTTCTACGAGCAGTACTTC.

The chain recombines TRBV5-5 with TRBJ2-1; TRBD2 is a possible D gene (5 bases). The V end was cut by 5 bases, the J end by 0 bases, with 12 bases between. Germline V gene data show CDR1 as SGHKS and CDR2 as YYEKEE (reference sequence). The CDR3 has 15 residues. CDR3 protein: CASRGASSSYNEQFF. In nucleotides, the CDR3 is TGTGCCAGCAGGGGAGCGAGTAGCTCCTACAATGAGCAGTTCTTC. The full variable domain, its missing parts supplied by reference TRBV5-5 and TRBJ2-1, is DAGVTQSPTHLIKTRGQQVTLRCSPISGHKSVSWYQQVLGQGPQFIFQYYEKEERGRGNFPDRFSARQFPNYSSELNVNALLLGDSALYLCASRGASSSYNEQFFGPGTRLTVL.